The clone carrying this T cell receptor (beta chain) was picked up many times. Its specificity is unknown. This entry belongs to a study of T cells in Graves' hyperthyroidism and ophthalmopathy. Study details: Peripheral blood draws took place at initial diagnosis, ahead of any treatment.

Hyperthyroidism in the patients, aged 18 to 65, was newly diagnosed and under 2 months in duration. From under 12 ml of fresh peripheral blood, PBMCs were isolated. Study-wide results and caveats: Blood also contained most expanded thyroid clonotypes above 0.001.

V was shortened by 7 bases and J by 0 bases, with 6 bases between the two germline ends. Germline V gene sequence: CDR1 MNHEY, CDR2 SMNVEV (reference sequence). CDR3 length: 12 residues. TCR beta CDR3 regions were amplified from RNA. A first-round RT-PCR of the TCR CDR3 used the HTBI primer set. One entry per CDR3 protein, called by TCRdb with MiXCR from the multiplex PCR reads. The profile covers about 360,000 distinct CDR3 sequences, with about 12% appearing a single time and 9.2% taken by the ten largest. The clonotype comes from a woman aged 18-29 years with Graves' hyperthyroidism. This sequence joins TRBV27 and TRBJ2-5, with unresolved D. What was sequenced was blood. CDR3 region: CASKGYQETQYF. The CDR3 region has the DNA TGTGCCAGCAAAGGGTACCAAGAGACCCAGTACTTC.